These 18 T cell receptor beta chains originate from one sample sequenced in a study of blood T cell repertoires in COVID-19. The assay was immunoSEQ multiplex PCR, and TCRdb's table has in-frame clones only and misses some. The sample lists about 330,000 clones, about nine tenths seen once, with around 8.9% in the top ten. The sample comprised peripheral blood. Receptor source: a man aged 30-40 years with COVID-19, enrolled during active disease.

This chain connects TRBV5-4 to TRBJ1-1; D is unresolved. The CDR3 loop spans 16 amino acids. In germline, CDR1 is SGHNT, CDR2 YYREEE (reference sequence). V dropped 4 bases and J dropped 1 base, with 17 bases sitting between them. The CDR3 nucleotides read TGTGCCAGCAGCCCTCCGCTTCGACACCAGAACACTGAAGCTTTCTTT. This encodes CASSPPLRHQNTEAFF.

The V gene is TRBV30, the J gene TRBJ2-3; 15 nucleotides line up with TRBD2. J was trimmed by 6 bases and V by 1 base; bases with no gene match: 5. The CDR3 contains 16 residues. From germline, CDR1 is GTSNPN and CDR2 SVGIG (reference sequence). The CDR3, as DNA: TGTGCCTGGAGTGCCGGACTAGCGGGAGGGCCCGATACGCAGTATTTT. Amino acid sequence: CAWSAGLAGGPDTQYF.

The chain links TRBV10-3 to TRBJ1-1, with unresolved D. CDR1 and CDR2 from the germline V gene are ENHRY and SYGVKD. Between the trimmed V and J ends, which lost 2 bases and 0 bases, there was a span of 7 bases. The CDR3 covers 14 residues. CDR3 protein: CAISEDGMNTEAFF. The CDR3 nucleotides read TGTGCCATCAGTGAGGATGGCATGAACACTGAAGCTTTCTTT.

The chain employs TRBV19 and TRBJ2-7; 9 bases line up with TRBD1. The germline V gene encodes CDR1 LNHDA and CDR2 SQIVND (reference sequence). V shed 10 bases and J 0 bases; nucleotides not matched to a gene: 10. This CDR3 has 15 residues. The CDR3 bases are TGTGCCACCCAATCCACAGGGGGCAACTCCTACGAGCAGTACTTC. Its protein product is CATQSTGGNSYEQYF.

V and J are TRBV12-3 or TRBV12-4 and TRBJ1-1; no clear D. Trimming stripped 3 bases from V and 3 bases from J, with 5 bases between. The CDR3 sequence is 12 residues long. The CDR3 nucleotides are TGTGCCAGCAGTTTTGAGCACACTGAAGCTTTCTTT. Protein sequence: CASSFEHTEAFF.

The chain recombines TRBV29-1 with TRBJ2-1; TRBD1 matches at 10 bases. The germline CDR1 and CDR2 sequences are SQVTM and ANQGSEA. V gave up 4 bases and J gave up 8 bases; unmatched junction bases: 5. The CDR3 has 13 amino acids. CDR3 region: CSVAGQGGYEQFF. The CDR3 region has the DNA TGCAGCGTTGCTGGACAGGGGGGATATGAGCAGTTCTTC.

This clone was picked up one time. The rearrangement uses TRBV21-1 and TRBJ1-3. TRBV21-1 constitutes a pseudogene. CDR3 length: 18 residues. The DNA of the CDR3 is TGTGCCAGCAACCCTTCTCCGGGACTCTCCAGCTCTGGAAACACCATATATTTT. It yields the protein CASNPSPGLSSSGNTIYF.

This rearrangement joins TRBV27 to TRBJ1-6; TRBD1 is a possible D gene (6 bases). Looked up from germline, CDR1 is MNHEY and CDR2 is SMNVEV (reference sequence). Deletions cut 6 bases from V and 4 bases from J, with 16 bases between. The CDR3 length is 16 residues. CDR3 in amino acids: CASRTGNAGYNSPLHF. CDR3 DNA sequence: TGTGCCAGCAGAACAGGGAATGCAGGATATAATTCACCCCTCCACTTT.

The V gene is TRBV7-2, the J gene TRBJ2-7, with TRBD1 matching over 7 bases. Germline CDR1 is SGHTA and CDR2 is FQGNSA. V lost 4 bases and J lost 1; bases outside the gene matches: 7. This CDR3 has 15 residues. CDR3 loop: CASSYYRGMSYEQYF. CDR3 DNA sequence: TGTGCCAGCAGCTACTACAGGGGAATGTCCTACGAGCAGTACTTC.

The rearrangement uses TRBV24-1 and TRBJ2-2; D perhaps matches TRBD1 (5 bases). Trimming left V 2 bases short and J 3 bases short, with 12 bases between. The CDR3 is 16 residues long. CDR1 is KGHDR and CDR2 is SFDVKD in the germline V gene. The CDR3 DNA sequence: TGTGCCACCAGTGATTATGGGGCGACGGACACCGGGGAGCTGTTTTTT. This codes for CATSDYGATDTGELFF.

CDR3 sequence: CASSQLSRGAQPQHF. The CDR3 region has the DNA TGTGCCAGCAGCCAACTCTCCCGGGGTGCTCAGCCCCAGCATTTT. This chain connects TRBV3-1 (or the pseudogene TRBV3-2) to TRBJ1-5; the D is unclear. Trimming shortened V by 2 bases and J by 6 bases, and 14 bases separated the two germline ends. This CDR3 is built from 15 residues. Germline assignment: CDR1 LGHDT and CDR2 YNNKEL (reference sequence).

Remarks on this clone: The same CDR3 arises from other DNA sequences in this sample as well. The CDR3 loop reads CASSRDTNYGYTF. The CDR3 coding sequence is TGCGCCAGTTCCCGGGACACAAACTATGGCTACACCTTC. V usage is TRBV5-1 and J usage is TRBJ1-2, with D tentatively TRBD1 (6 bases). The V gene lost 8 bases and the J gene lost 2 bases, with 13 bases spanning the gap. The V gene's germline CDR1 is SGHRS and CDR2 YFSETQ. The length of the CDR3 is 13 residues. The whole variable domain, filled in from reference TRBV5-1 and TRBJ1-2, reads KAGVTQTPRYLIKTRGQQVTLSCSPISGHRSVSWYQQTPGQGLQFLFEYFSETQRNKGNFPGRFSGRQFSNSRSEMNVSTLELGDSALYLCASSRDTNYGYTFGSGTRLTVV.

V is TRBV6-6 and J is TRBJ1-2; a weak D match, TRBD1 (6 bases). Trimming took off 5 bases at V and 0 bases at J, with 13 bases between the two ends. This CDR3 contains 15 residues. Germline V gene lookup returns CDR1 MNHNY and CDR2 SVGAGI (reference sequence). CDR3 bases: TGTGCCAGCAGTCGAGACGGACAGTCTAACTATGGCTACACCTTC. It codes for CASSRDGQSNYGYTF.

The V call is TRBV4-3, the J call TRBJ2-7; the D gene is possibly TRBD1 (6 bases). The V end lost 1 base, the J end lost 1 base, and 11 bases lay between the germline ends. The CDR3 has 15 amino acids. Per germline, CDR1 LGHNA and CDR2 YSLEER. DNA for the CDR3: TGCGCCAGCAGCCAAGGTTCGGACAGATCCTACGAGCAGTACTTC. Encoded protein: CASSQGSDRSYEQYF.

The rearrangement links TRBV6-5 to TRBJ2-1, with 8 bases fitting TRBD1. Germline assignment: CDR1 MNHEY and CDR2 SVGAGI. This CDR3 region has 14 residues. V shed 6 bases, J shed 2 bases, and the junction held 3 bases outside the gene matches. The CDR3 protein is CASSPDRAYNEQFF. The CDR3 coding sequence is TGTGCCAGCAGCCCGGACAGGGCCTACAATGAGCAGTTCTTC.

CDR3 bases: TGTGCCAGCAGCTCAGCGGGGGCCTCTAATGAAAAACTGTTTTTT. The encoded protein is CASSSAGASNEKLFF. The genes are TRBV7-9 and TRBJ1-4; D perhaps matches TRBD1 (6 bases). From germline, CDR1 is SEHNR and CDR2 FQNEAQ (reference sequence). The V end was cut by 4 bases, the J end by 3 bases, with 12 bases between. The CDR3 consists of 15 residues. The full variable domain, with the rest looked up from reference TRBV7-9 and TRBJ1-4, is DTGVSQNPRHKITKRGQNVTFRCDPISEHNRLYWYRQTLGQGPEFLTYFQNEAQLEKSRLLSDRFSAERPKGSFSTLEIQRTEQGDSAMYLCASSSAGASNEKLFFGSGTQLSVL.

The chain is built from TRBV28 and TRBJ1-1; possible D gene TRBD1, 5 bases. This CDR3 comprises 13 residues. From germline, CDR1 is MDHEN and CDR2 SYDVKM. Trimming shortened V by 4 bases and J by 1 base, and 7 bases separated the two germline ends. CDR3 in DNA: TGTGCCAGCAGTTGGGGGGGGAACACTGAAGCTTTCTTT. It specifies CASSWGGNTEAFF.

The V gene is TRBV3-1 (or the pseudogene TRBV3-2), the J gene TRBJ2-3, with D hard to call. V was pared by 2 bases and J by 10 bases, with 16 bases between. Germline V CDR1 and CDR2: LGHDT, YNNKEL (reference sequence). This CDR3 has 14 amino acids. CDR3 region: CASSQQPRPFPQYF. DNA of the CDR3: TGTGCCAGCAGCCAACAGCCCAGGCCGTTTCCGCAGTATTTT.